This T cell receptor (beta chain) comes out of a study of preoperative IRX-2 immunotherapy in early breast cancer (dated by TCRdb to about 2019). Comments on this clone: Its antigen remains undetermined. No base quality values were provided; no much bigger clone lies one nucleotide off.

Taken from cysteine to phenylalanine, the CDR3 has 15 residues. The only DNA kept is the CDR3, 45 bases in frame from the first base. Clipping removes 6 bases from V and 2 bases from J, with 8 as the unmatched junction base count. From the germline V gene, CDR1 is MNHGY and CDR2 is SAAAGT. The protocol used for the library was the immunoSEQ multiplex PCR assay. Imported from immuneACCESS, the table was reduced by TCRdb to in-frame sequences with V and J called. These copies leave out some clones; in studies compared against another copy, an unresolved V gene accounts for under half, and the cause of the remainder is not known. The sample yields around 30,000 clones; approximately 83% were counted once. The top ten clones comprise 3.2% of the sample. Read against the paper, the sample's treatment or condition label means: preoperative locoregional IRX-2 cytokine immunotherapy. The samples were obtained from a phase Ib study in which preoperative, locoregional IRX-2 cytokine immunotherapy intended to prime immune responses was tested. Donors were patients with early-stage breast cancer who received IRX-2 before surgery.

The sample was gathered from a patient treated with IRX-2 immunotherapy. The chain is made from TRBV6-8 and TRBJ2-7, with TRBD2 matching 9 junction bases. This sequence was found in a human donor with breast cancer. The CDR3 loop reads CASRYSGGPAYEQYF. The sequenced DNA is TGTGCCAGCAGGTATAGCGGGGGACCAGCCTACGAGCAGTACTTC.